This T cell receptor (beta chain) is from a study of CD8+ T cells in alopecia areata. As part of sample collection, lesional scalp punch biopsies and peripheral blood were taken from alopecia areata patients. Sorting from PBMCs produced CD4+ and CD8+ T cells. Trimming took 1 base from V and 0 from J, leaving 10 bases between them. This CDR3 region has 15 residues. Germline CDR1 is LGHNA and CDR2 is YSLEER. RNA extraction was followed by reverse transcription into cDNA, which acted as the sequencing template. The assay was immunoSEQ multiplex PCR, and TCRdb's table has in-frame clones only and misses some. The sample has approximately 30,000 clones, around 60% seen once. Study findings and constraints: Relative to mice, TCR sharing across patients was less clear, a difference possibly HLA-related.

This clone was found a few times. The antigen remains undetermined. The sample taken for sequencing was NKG2D-high CD8+ T cells sorted from blood. This sequence joins TRBV4-3 and TRBJ2-7, with D uncertain. The clonotype was recovered from a human donor with alopecia areata. The CDR3 DNA follows: TGCGCCAGCAGCCAAGGGCGGACGCCCTCCTACGAGCAGTACTTC. Amino acids: CASSQGRTPSYEQYF.